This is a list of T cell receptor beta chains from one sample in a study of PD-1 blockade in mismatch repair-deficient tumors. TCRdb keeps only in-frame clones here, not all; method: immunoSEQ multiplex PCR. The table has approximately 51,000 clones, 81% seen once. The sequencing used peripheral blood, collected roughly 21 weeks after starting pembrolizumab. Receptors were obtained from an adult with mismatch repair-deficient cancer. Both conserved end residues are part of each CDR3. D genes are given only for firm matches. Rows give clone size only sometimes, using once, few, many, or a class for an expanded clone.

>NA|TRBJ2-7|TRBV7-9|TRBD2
CASSLREGSYEQYF
TGTGCCAGCAGCTTGCGGGAGGGGTCCTACGAGCAGTACTTC
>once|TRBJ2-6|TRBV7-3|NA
CASSPFGRAGANVLTF
TGTGCCAGCAGTCCTTTTGGACGGGCTGGGGCCAACGTCCTGACTTTC
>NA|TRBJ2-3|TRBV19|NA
CASSGMKRDTQYF
TGTGCCAGTAGCGGGATGAAACGGGATACGCAGTATTTT
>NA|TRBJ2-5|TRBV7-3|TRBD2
CASSPPGSGRGETQYF
TGTGCCAGCAGTCCCCCGGGTAGCGGGAGAGGAGAGACCCAGTACTTC
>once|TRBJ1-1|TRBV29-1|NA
CSVETDQPMEAFF
TGCAGCGTTGAAACCGACCAACCCATGGAAGCTTTCTTT
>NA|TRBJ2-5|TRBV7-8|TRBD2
CAGTSVQETQYF
TGTGCCGGAACTAGCGTGCAAGAGACCCAGTACTTC
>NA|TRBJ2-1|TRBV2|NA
CASRTQASSYNEQFF
TGTGCCAGCAGAACGCAGGCAAGCTCCTACAATGAGCAGTTCTTC
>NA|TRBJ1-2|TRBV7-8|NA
CASSLVGPRESGYTF
TGTGCCAGCAGCTTAGTAGGACCGCGAGAGAGTGGCTACACCTTC
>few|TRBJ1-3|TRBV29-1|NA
CSVVRDSGNTIYF
TGCAGCGTTGTCAGGGACTCTGGAAACACCATATATTTT
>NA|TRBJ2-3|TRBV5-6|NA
CASSLDRVQDTQYF
TGTGCCAGCAGCCTCGACAGAGTACAAGATACGCAGTATTTT
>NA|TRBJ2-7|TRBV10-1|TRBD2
CASSDSRLAGSYEQYF
TGCGCCAGCAGTGACTCACGACTAGCTGGATCCTACGAGCAGTACTTC
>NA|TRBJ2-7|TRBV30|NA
CAWSVVADSYEQYF
TGTGCCTGGAGTGTGGTAGCAGACTCTTACGAGCAGTACTTC
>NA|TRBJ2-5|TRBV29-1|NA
CSVEKQETQYF
TGCAGCGTTGAAAAGCAAGAGACCCAGTACTTC
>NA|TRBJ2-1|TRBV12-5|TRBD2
CASGPDLSSGRTYNEQFF
TGTGCTAGTGGTCCTGATCTAAGTAGCGGGAGGACCTACAATGAGCAGTTCTTC
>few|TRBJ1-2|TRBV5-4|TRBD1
CASSLDRGAYGYTF
TGTGCCAGCAGCTTGGACAGGGGGGCTTATGGCTACACCTTC
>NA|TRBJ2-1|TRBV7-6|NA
CASSLATDNEQFF
TGTGCCAGCAGCCTTGCGACAGACAATGAGCAGTTCTTC
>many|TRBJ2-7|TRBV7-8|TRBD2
CASSLREGSYEQYF
TGTGCCAGCAGCTTGCGGGAGGGGTCCTACGAGCAGTACTTC